A single sample is the source of the 18 T cell receptor beta chains below, sequenced in a study of blood T cell repertoires in COVID-19. Clones were sequenced by immunoSEQ multiplex PCR, and TCRdb holds only the in-frame ones, with some missing. The sample has 150,000 to 200,000 clones; 70% to 90% are singletons. Input material: peripheral blood. These TCRs come from a human donor in a cohort sampled during active COVID-19.

This chain joins TRBV6-5 and TRBJ2-1; TRBD2 matches 9 bases. From germline, CDR1 is MNHEY and CDR2 SVGAGI. CDR3 length: 15 residues. V trimming: 5 bases; J trimming: 6 bases; junction bases outside the gene matches: 8. The CDR3 reads CASSQSASGANEQFF. The CDR3 nucleotides read TGTGCCAGCAGTCAGTCGGCTAGCGGGGCCAATGAGCAGTTCTTC.

The chain carries TRBV6-6 and TRBJ2-7; TRBD1 might be the D (5 bases). Trimming removed 3 bases from V and 3 bases from J, with 9 bases in between. The CDR3 covers 13 residues. From germline, CDR1 is MNHNY and CDR2 SVGAGI (reference sequence). CDR3 nucleotides: TGTGCCAGCAGTTATCGAGGACACTACGAGCAGTACTTC. Translation gives CASSYRGHYEQYF.

This chain connects TRBV11-2 to TRBJ2-5; tentatively, D is TRBD2 (5 bases). The germline CDR1 and CDR2 sequences are SGHAT and FQNNGV. V lost 3 bases and J 5 bases, leaving 22 bases between the germline ends. This CDR3 has 17 residues. This CDR3 is CASSFGSGKAGRETQYF. CDR3 sequence (DNA): TGTGCCAGCAGCTTCGGCTCGGGGAAGGCGGGTAGGGAGACCCAGTACTTC.

As for this clone: Additional DNA sequences in this sample encode the identical CDR3. V gene TRBV11-2 combines with J gene TRBJ2-7, with 13 bases fitting TRBD2. The germline gives CDR1 SGHAT, CDR2 FQNNGV. The CDR3 spans 15 residues. V dropped 5 bases and J dropped 2; count of bases not matched to a gene: 3. The DNA for the CDR3 is TGTGCCAGCAGCCCACTAGCGGGAGGGGCCTACGAGCAGTACTTC. This sequence encodes CASSPLAGGAYEQYF.

This clone was observed a few times. The chain links TRBV9 to TRBJ1-6, with D hard to call. V was cut by 0 bases and J by 0 bases, with 7 bases left in between. This CDR3 spans 16 amino acids. Germline assignment: CDR1 SGDLS and CDR2 YYNGEE. The CDR3 sequence: CASSVDPRSYNSPLHF. CDR3 DNA: TGTGCCAGCAGCGTAGATCCCCGCTCCTATAATTCACCCCTCCACTTT. Filled out from reference TRBV9 and TRBJ1-6, the complete variable domain reads DSGVTQTPKHLITATGQRVTLRCSPRSGDLSVYWYQQSLDQGLQFLIQYYNGEERAKGNILERFSAQQFPDLHSELNLSSLELGDSALYFCASSVDPRSYNSPLHFGNGTRLTVT.

The chain couples TRBV25-1 to TRBJ2-2, with D unclear. The germline gives CDR1 MGHDK, CDR2 SYGVNS. This CDR3 comprises 13 residues. The V gene lost 6 bases and the J gene lost 1 base, with 6 bases spanning the gap. The CDR3 sequence: CASSPQNTGELFF. The DNA of the CDR3 is TGTGCCAGCAGCCCACAGAACACCGGGGAGCTGTTTTTT.

The rearrangement joins TRBV7-9 to TRBJ2-5; tentatively, D is TRBD1 (6 bases). The CDR3 extends over 14 amino acids. Trimming shortened V by 6 bases and J by 8 bases, and 19 bases separated the two germline ends. From germline, CDR1 is SEHNR and CDR2 FQNEAQ (reference sequence). CDR3 region: CASSPEGTPLTQYF. The CDR3 DNA reads as TGTGCCAGCAGTCCTGAGGGGACACCCCTAACCCAGTACTTC.

This chain links TRBV30 with TRBJ1-2; TRBD1 matches at 12 bases. V shed 0 bases, J shed 5 bases, and the junction held 10 bases outside the gene matches. The CDR3 is made up of 17 amino acids. From germline, CDR1 is GTSNPN and CDR2 SVGIG (reference sequence). The CDR3: CAWSVRDRGHSGYGYTF. DNA for the CDR3: TGTGCCTGGAGTGTGAGGGACAGGGGGCATTCGGGGTATGGCTACACCTTC.

The CDR3 region has the DNA TGTGCCAGCAGTGCCCGATTGGACAGGGGCGTAGGCTATGGCTACACCTTC. Translation: CASSARLDRGVGYGYTF. The chain carries TRBV27 and TRBJ1-2; TRBD1 agrees at 9 bases. Looked up from germline, CDR1 is MNHEY and CDR2 is SMNVEV (reference sequence). The CDR3 is 17 residues long. The V segment lost 5 bases and the J segment 4 bases; nucleotides outside the gene matches: 14.

The V gene is TRBV6-2 or TRBV6-3, the J gene TRBJ1-5; D ambiguous. CDR1 and CDR2 (germline): MNHEY, SVGEGT. Trimming left V 2 bases short and J 0 bases short, with 14 bases between. The CDR3 loop spans 17 amino acids. CDR3 region: CASSYVGSYYSNQPQHF. The CDR3 DNA reads as TGTGCCAGCAGTTACGTGGGCAGCTATTATAGCAATCAGCCCCAGCATTTT.

This rearrangement joins TRBV5-1 to TRBJ2-1; no reliable D call. Trimming shortened V by 4 bases and J by 0 bases, and 14 bases separated the two germline ends. CDR1 is SGHRS and CDR2 is YFSETQ in the germline V gene. The CDR3 runs 16 residues. The CDR3: CASSPMVRLSYNEQFF. The CDR3 DNA sequence: TGCGCCAGCAGCCCGATGGTACGACTCTCCTACAATGAGCAGTTCTTC.

V and J are TRBV7-8 and TRBJ2-3, with D possibly TRBD2 on 6 matching bases. The CDR3 consists of 17 residues. V gave up 1 base and J gave up 2 bases, with 16 bases separating them. In germline, CDR1 is SGHVS, CDR2 FQNEAQ. The DNA of the CDR3 is TGTGCCAGCAGCTTAGGGAGGAGGGGAGTACACACAGATACGCAGTATTTT. Encoded protein: CASSLGRRGVHTDTQYF.

The gene calls are TRBV5-1 and TRBJ2-7; D remains ambiguous. This CDR3 contains 12 residues. V dropped 3 bases and J dropped 4 bases, with 8 bases sitting between them. Germline CDR1 is SGHRS and CDR2 is YFSETQ. CDR3 in DNA: TGCGCCAGCAGCTCAGACTGGTACGAGCAGTACTTC. This gives the protein CASSSDWYEQYF.

J is TRBJ2-1 and V is TRBV7-9; D might be TRBD2 (6 bases). This CDR3 contains 15 residues. V lost 2 bases to trimming and J lost 1 base, with 9 bases between them. The germline V gene encodes CDR1 SEHNR and CDR2 FQNEAQ (reference sequence). The CDR3 spells CASSLTSISYNEQFF. The CDR3 DNA reads as TGTGCCAGCAGCTTAACTAGCATTTCCTACAATGAGCAGTTCTTC.

This chain uses TRBV4-3 with TRBJ1-2; maybe TRBD1 (5 bases). From germline, CDR1 is LGHNA and CDR2 YSLEER. This CDR3 is built from 14 residues. V dropped 1 base and J dropped 4 bases, with 10 bases sitting between them. CDR3 sequence (DNA): TGCGCCAGCAGCCAAGGTGGAGGGACCTATGGCTACACCTTC. Amino acids: CASSQGGGTYGYTF.

V and J are TRBV18 and TRBJ2-1; 8 bases agree with TRBD2. This CDR3 has 17 amino acids. Per the germline V gene, CDR1 is KGHSH and CDR2 is LQKENI. The ends lost 0 bases at V and 8 bases at J; junction bases unmatched: 12. CDR3 sequence (DNA): TGTGCCAGCTCACCACCTGGCGGGGGGCCGGGTATGGATGAGCAGTTCTTC. Its protein product is CASSPPGGGPGMDEQFF.

This clone was recorded only once. This sequence joins TRBV6-5 and TRBJ1-5; D is undetermined. This CDR3 is 13 amino acids long. V lost 0 bases, J lost 7 bases, and 7 bases lay in between. CDR1 and CDR2 from the germline V gene are MNHEY and SVGAGI. The CDR3 sequence is CASSYSGSQPQHF. The CDR3 DNA is TGTGCCAGCAGTTACTCGGGGAGCCAGCCCCAGCATTTT.

This chain connects TRBV30 to TRBJ1-1, with TRBD1 matching 8 bases. The CDR3 totals 12 residues. Germline CDR1 GTSNPN, CDR2 SVGIG (reference sequence). The V gene end was trimmed by 7 bases and the J gene end by 2 bases; junction bases not matched to a gene: 3. Here the CDR3 reads CAFGQGNTEAFF. The CDR3 bases are TGTGCCTTTGGACAGGGCAACACTGAAGCTTTCTTT.